The 20 T cell receptor beta chains in this list originate from one sample, sequenced in a study of control samples from healthy donors and cancer patients. The assay was immunoSEQ multiplex PCR, and TCRdb's table has in-frame clones only and misses some. The table records roughly 130,000 clones, 88% of them present only once. Material for sequencing was blood. The receptor set was obtained from a man aged 50 to 60 in good health.

The chain combines TRBV2 with TRBJ1-1; 7 bases map to TRBD1. V gave up 4 bases and J gave up 3 bases; unmatched junction bases: 2. The CDR3 extends over 13 amino acids. The germline V gene has CDR1 SNHLY and CDR2 FYNNEI. The DNA of the CDR3 is TGTGCCAGCAGTGGTGACAGGGACACTGAAGCTTTCTTT. Translation gives CASSGDRDTEAFF.

V is TRBV28 and J is TRBJ1-2; the match to TRBD1 covers 9 bases. Germline V gene lookup returns CDR1 MDHEN and CDR2 SYDVKM. Germline trimming cut 4 bases from V and 5 bases from J; bases unmatched to any gene: 11. CDR3 length: 16 amino acids. The DNA for the CDR3 is TGTGCCAGCAGTTCCGGACAGGGGCAGGGGTGGTATGGCTACACCTTC. It translates to CASSSGQGQGWYGYTF.

The chain carries TRBV7-2 and TRBJ1-2, with 9 bases fitting TRBD1. Trimming removed 5 bases from V and 8 bases from J; junction bases left unmatched: 9. Germline lookup yields CDR1 SGHTA and CDR2 FQGNSA. The CDR3 loop spans 14 amino acids. The CDR3 DNA sequence: TGTGCCAGCAGCCCCCGGGACAGGGCAGCCGGCTACACCTTC. It yields the protein CASSPRDRAAGYTF.

The genes are TRBV28 and TRBJ1-1, with a possible D match to TRBD1 (5 bases). Trimming removed 5 bases at V and 4 bases at J, with 17 bases between. CDR1 is MDHEN and CDR2 is SYDVKM in the germline V gene. The CDR3 covers 15 residues. DNA for the CDR3: TGTGCCAGCAGTAGGTCGTCTGGGACGTTCACTGAAGCTTTCTTT. This translates into CASSRSSGTFTEAFF.

This chain links TRBV5-1 with TRBJ1-2; D uncertain. V shed 5 bases and J shed 2 bases, with 10 bases lying between them. Germline V CDR1 and CDR2: SGHRS, YFSETQ. CDR3 size: 13 residues. In nucleotides, the CDR3 is TGCGCCAGCAGGGGAGTGGAGAACTATGGCTACACCTTC. This translates into CASRGVENYGYTF.

The chain is built from TRBV2 and TRBJ1-5, with TRBD1 identical over 7 bases. CDR1 is SNHLY and CDR2 is FYNNEI in the germline V gene. V lost 6 bases and J lost 9; bases outside the gene matches: 11. This CDR3 is built from 14 residues. CDR3 bases: TGTGCCAGCAGGGGTCGACAGGGTTCCGCGCCCCAGCATTTT. The encoded protein is CASRGRQGSAPQHF.

This chain uses TRBV5-4 with TRBJ1-5; 7 bases line up with TRBD1. Looked up from germline, CDR1 is SGHNT and CDR2 is YYREEE (reference sequence). Losses at the gene ends were 2 bases for V and 3 bases for J; bases not matched to a gene: 2. There are 14 residues in the CDR3. The CDR3 DNA sequence: TGTGCCAGCAGCTTACAGGGGACCAATCAGCCCCAGCATTTT. Its translation: CASSLQGTNQPQHF.

This clone was observed a handful of times. The chain recombines TRBV15 with TRBJ2-5; tentative D call: TRBD2 (5 bases). CDR1 LNHNV and CDR2 YYDKDF come from the germline V gene (reference sequence). This CDR3 comprises 13 residues. V was cut by 0 bases and J by 4 bases, with 6 bases left in between. The CDR3 is CATSRDEGETQYF. Written as DNA, the CDR3 is TGTGCCACCAGCAGAGATGAGGGAGAGACCCAGTACTTC.

This clone has more than one count but fewer than ten. The V call is TRBV5-1, the J call TRBJ1-4; tentative D call: TRBD1 (5 bases). The length of the CDR3 is 15 residues. Germline CDR1 is SGHRS and CDR2 is YFSETQ. The V and J ends lost 4 bases and 0 bases respectively, with 10 bases between them. CDR3 coding DNA: TGCGCCAGCAGCGGCGACAGAACAACTAATGAAAAACTGTTTTTT. It translates to CASSGDRTTNEKLFF.

The chain couples TRBV7-2 to TRBJ1-4; the match to TRBD1 covers 7 bases. The CDR3 is 15 residues long. The junction had 6 bases not matched to a gene; V was cut back by 4 bases and J by 4 bases. Germline loops: CDR1 SGHTA, CDR2 FQGNSA. CDR3 DNA sequence: TGTGCCAGCAGCTGGACCGGGACAGATAATGAAAAACTGTTTTTT. Its protein is CASSWTGTDNEKLFF.

The chain joins TRBV9 to TRBJ2-3; 7 nucleotides align to TRBD1. V trimming: 0 bases; J trimming: 4 bases; junction bases outside the gene matches: 2. The CDR3 is made up of 14 amino acids. Germline V gene lookup returns CDR1 SGDLS and CDR2 YYNGEE. The CDR3 region has the DNA TGTGCCAGCAGCGTAGAGAGGGGGCCAGATACGCAGTATTTT. This translates into CASSVERGPDTQYF.

This clone was counted once. The gene calls are TRBV7-9 and TRBJ2-7; 10 positions match TRBD1. The CDR3 has 16 residues. Unmatched junction bases numbered 8, after V lost 3 bases and J lost 3 bases. The germline CDR1 and CDR2 sequences are SEHNR and FQNEAQ (reference sequence). For the CDR3, the DNA is TGTGCCAGCAGCTTGGGGTTGGGGACAGGGGACTACGAGCAGTACTTC. This sequence encodes CASSLGLGTGDYEQYF.

The chain joins TRBV18 to TRBJ2-3; D is unresolved. The CDR3 has 15 amino acids. Looked up from germline, CDR1 is KGHSH and CDR2 is LQKENI. V was shortened by 2 bases and J by 3 bases, with 12 bases between the two germline ends. CDR3 bases: TGTGCCAGCTCACCAAGGCCCCAGCGAACAGATACGCAGTATTTT. This sequence encodes CASSPRPQRTDTQYF.

The chain couples TRBV3-1 (or the pseudogene TRBV3-2) to TRBJ2-7; 8 positions match TRBD2. Germline CDR1 and CDR2: LGHDT and YNNKEL (reference sequence). With 2 bases clipped from V and 5 bases from J, the junction kept 8 bases outside the gene matches. This CDR3 has 15 residues. DNA of the CDR3: TGTGCCAGCAGCCAATATCCGGGGCGGGGGGACGAGCAGTACTTC. Translating it yields CASSQYPGRGDEQYF.

The rearrangement uses TRBV12-3 or TRBV12-4 and TRBJ1-6; D is perhaps TRBD1 (5 bases). V was clipped by 5 bases and J by 10 bases, with 12 bases between them. The CDR3 has 13 residues. The CDR3 coding sequence is TGTGCCAGCAGTAGGGACCCGACGTCACCCCTCCACTTT. Protein: CASSRDPTSPLHF.

The CDR3 DNA follows: TGCGCCAGCAGCTCGACGGACAGTCGCAATCAGCCCCAGCATTTT. It translates to CASSSTDSRNQPQHF. The chain employs TRBV5-1 and TRBJ1-5; the D gene is possibly TRBD1 (6 bases). Trimming took 3 bases from V and 2 from J, leaving 12 bases between them. The germline gives CDR1 SGHRS, CDR2 YFSETQ. The CDR3 consists of 15 residues.

The V gene is TRBV28, the J gene TRBJ1-5, with 7 positions matching TRBD1. Germline lookup yields CDR1 MDHEN and CDR2 SYDVKM. The CDR3 is 16 amino acids. Trimming removed 6 bases from V and 3 bases from J; junction bases left unmatched: 11. The CDR3 sequence is CASREQGMLANQPQHF. The CDR3 DNA sequence: TGTGCCAGCAGGGAACAGGGGATGTTGGCCAATCAGCCCCAGCATTTT.

The DNA of the CDR3 is TGTGCCACCAGTGATTCACCGGGACTAGCGGGGGGGATCACCGGGGAGCTGTTTTTT. The encoded protein is CATSDSPGLAGGITGELFF. The chain joins TRBV24-1 to TRBJ2-2; TRBD2 agrees at 16 bases. Trimming removed 2 bases from V and 4 bases from J; junction bases left unmatched: 6. CDR3 length: 19 residues. Germline CDR1 is KGHDR and CDR2 is SFDVKD.

A few counts support this clone. The chain recombines TRBV3-1 (or the pseudogene TRBV3-2) with TRBJ2-7; 9 bases agree with TRBD1. With V trimmed by 3 bases and J by 3 bases, 6 bases remained unmatched. Germline V lookup: CDR1 LGHDT, CDR2 YNNKEL (reference sequence). The CDR3 spans 15 residues. The CDR3: CASSQMDRGLYEQYF. The CDR3, as DNA: TGTGCCAGCAGCCAGATGGACAGGGGTCTCTACGAGCAGTACTTC.

The chain employs TRBV9 and TRBJ1-2, with D perhaps TRBD1 (5 bases). CDR3 size: 15 residues. CDR1 SGDLS and CDR2 YYNGEE come from the germline V gene. V gave up 4 bases and J gave up 3 bases, with 16 bases separating them. In DNA form, the CDR3 reads TGTGCCAGCAGCCACGAGGGGTCCACTCACTATGGCTACACCTTC. Its protein is CASSHEGSTHYGYTF.